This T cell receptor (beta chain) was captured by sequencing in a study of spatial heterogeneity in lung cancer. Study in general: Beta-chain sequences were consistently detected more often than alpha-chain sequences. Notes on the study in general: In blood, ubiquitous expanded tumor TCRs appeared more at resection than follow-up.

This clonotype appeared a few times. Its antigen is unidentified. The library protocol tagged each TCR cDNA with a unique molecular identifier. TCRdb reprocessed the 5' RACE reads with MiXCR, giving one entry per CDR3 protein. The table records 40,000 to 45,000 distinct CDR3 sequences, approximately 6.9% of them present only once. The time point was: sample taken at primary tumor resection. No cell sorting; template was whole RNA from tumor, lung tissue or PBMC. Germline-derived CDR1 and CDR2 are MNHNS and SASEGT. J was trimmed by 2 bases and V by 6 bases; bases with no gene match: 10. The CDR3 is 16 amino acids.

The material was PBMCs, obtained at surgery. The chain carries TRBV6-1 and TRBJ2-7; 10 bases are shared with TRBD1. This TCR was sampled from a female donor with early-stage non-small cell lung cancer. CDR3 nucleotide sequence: TGTGCCAGCAGATCCAGTCCGGGACAGGGGACCTACGAGCAGTACTTC. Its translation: CASRSSPGQGTYEQYF.